A single T cell receptor (beta chain) is shown here with its context. Original analysis: It was from reference gene primer amplification that nucleated cell counts were estimated. Assay: immunoSEQ multiplex PCR; the TCRdb copy retains only in-frame clones and omits some. The V and J calls and clone size were taken over from that table, and D and trimming were inferred from the DNA. The sample lists over 150,000 clones; more than 85% were seen once. The germline V gene has CDR1 LNHNV and CDR2 YYDKDF (reference sequence). The CDR3 is 19 amino acids. Trimming cost V 6 bases and J 7 bases, with 34 bases left between them. The data were obtained in a study of blood T cell repertoires in COVID-19. Study context: The United States, Italy and Spain were the sources of the acute and convalescent COVID-19 samples. The analysed material was cDNA or gDNA that came from T cells, B-cell-depleted T cells, or PBMCs.

The source is a man younger than 40 with acute or convalescent COVID-19. The sequencing input was peripheral blood. This rearrangement joins TRBV15 to TRBJ2-7; weak D call: TRBD2 (7 bases). Written as DNA, the CDR3 is TGTGCCACCAGTAAAGGGGGGGGAAAAAACAGATCGCATTCTCGGGAGCAGTACTTC. Translated: CATSKGGGKNRSHSREQYF. Drawing the rest from reference TRBV15 and TRBJ2-7, the complete variable domain is DAMVIQNPRYQVTQFGKPVTLSCSQTLNHNVMYWYQQKSSQAPKLLFHYYDKDFNNEADTPDNFQSRRPNTSFCFLDIRSPGLGDTAMYLCATSKGGGKNRSHSREQYFGPGTRLTVT.